Here is one T cell receptor beta chain with its context. The sample is drawn from a study of shared clonotypes between healthy human individuals. The DNA input per sorted-subset replicate PCR was roughly 180 ng, corresponding to some 30,000 T cell genomes. Libraries were prepared by immunoSEQ multiplex PCR; TCRdb keeps only in-frame clonotypes and omits some of them. The repertoire has around 1.9 million clones, around 95% of them found once; the top ten carry around 1.7%. Naive CD8 cells were CD45RO-negative, positively selected for CCR7, excluding terminally differentiated effector memory CD45RA+ cells. The ends were cut back, 4 bases at V and 4 bases at J, with 13 bases in the middle. This CDR3 is 15 amino acids long. The germline V gene has CDR1 MNHEY and CDR2 SMNVEV (reference sequence).

The genes are TRBV27 and TRBJ2-2, with D perhaps TRBD1 (6 bases). Source material: naive CD8+ T cells from PBMCs. This TCR derives from a man younger than 30 in good health. Some clones in this sample may be carry-over from other donors' samples. CDR3 residues: CASSSNRVSTGELFF. DNA for the CDR3: TGTGCCAGCAGTTCAAACAGGGTTAGCACCGGGGAGCTGTTTTTT.